The T cell receptor (beta chain) described here comes from a study of cytomegalovirus exposure and HLA in healthy donors. Study overall: The same platform was used for the 100 to 150 validation repertoires and the approximately 700 first-cohort repertoires, a later analysis reported. Whole-study findings and limits: There were approximately 150 TCR beta chains listed as cytomegalovirus-associated. The majority of TCR sequences were rare, yet some public TCRs appeared in many donors.

Sequencing used immunoSEQ multiplex PCR; TCRdb keeps in-frame clones, though not all of them. The sample lists about 73,000 clones; approximately 95% were seen once. As regards this clone: What it binds is unknown.

This CDR3 has 17 residues. Germline CDR1 is LGHNA and CDR2 is YSLEER. The J segment lost 0 bases and the V segment lost 1 base, leaving 3 bases of the junction unmatched. The donors were members of the validation cohort comprising about 130 subjects, separate from the approximately 700-subject first cohort. The rearrangement uses TRBV4-3 and TRBJ2-6, with 7 bases matching TRBD1. The material sequenced was PBMCs. This clonotype originated in a man younger than 35 in good health and CMV-seronegative. CDR3 sequence: CASSQGDSNSGANVLTF. The CDR3 bases are TGCGCCAGCAGCCAAGGGGACAGTAACTCTGGGGCCAACGTCCTGACTTTC.